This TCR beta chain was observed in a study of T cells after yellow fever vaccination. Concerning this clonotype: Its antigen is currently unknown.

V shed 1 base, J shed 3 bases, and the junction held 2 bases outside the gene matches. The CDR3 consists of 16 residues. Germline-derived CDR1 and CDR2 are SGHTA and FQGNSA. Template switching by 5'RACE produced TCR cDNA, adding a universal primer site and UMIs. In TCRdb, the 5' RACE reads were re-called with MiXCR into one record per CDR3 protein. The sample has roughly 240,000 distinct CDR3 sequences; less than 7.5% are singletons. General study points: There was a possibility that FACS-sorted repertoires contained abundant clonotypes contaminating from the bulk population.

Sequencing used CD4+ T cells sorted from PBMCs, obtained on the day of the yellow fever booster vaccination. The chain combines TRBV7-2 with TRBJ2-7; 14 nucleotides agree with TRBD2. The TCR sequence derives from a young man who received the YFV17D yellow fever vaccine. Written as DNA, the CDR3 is TGTGCCAGCAGCTTAGGGACTAGCGGGAGGCTCTACGAGCAGTACTTC. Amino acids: CASSLGTSGRLYEQYF.